This TCR beta chain was recorded in a study of blood T cell repertoires in COVID-19. Between the trimmed V and J ends, which lost 2 bases and 1 base, there was a span of 5 bases. Germline assignment: CDR1 MNHEY and CDR2 SMNVEV (reference sequence). CDR3 length equals 13 residues. Libraries were prepared by immunoSEQ multiplex PCR; TCRdb keeps only in-frame clonotypes and omits some of them. The sample yields 35,000 to 45,000 clones, roughly 88% seen once. This clone occurred once. Sequencing used peripheral blood. This TCR was recovered from a human donor in a cohort sampled during active COVID-19. This sequence joins TRBV27 and TRBJ1-1, with no clear D. The DNA for the CDR3 is TGTGCCAGCAGTTTACGGGAGAACACTGAAGCTTTCTTT. It specifies CASSLRENTEAFF.